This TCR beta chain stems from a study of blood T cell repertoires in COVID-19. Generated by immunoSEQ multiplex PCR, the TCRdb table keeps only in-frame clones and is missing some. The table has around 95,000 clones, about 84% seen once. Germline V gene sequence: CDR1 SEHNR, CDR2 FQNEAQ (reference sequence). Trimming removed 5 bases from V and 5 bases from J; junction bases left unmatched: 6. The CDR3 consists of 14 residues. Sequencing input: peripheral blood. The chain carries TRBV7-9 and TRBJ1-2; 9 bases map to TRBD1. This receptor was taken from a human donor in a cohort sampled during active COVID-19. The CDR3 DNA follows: TGTGCCAGCAGCGCCCGGGACAGGGTGTATGGCTACACCTTC. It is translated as CASSARDRVYGYTF. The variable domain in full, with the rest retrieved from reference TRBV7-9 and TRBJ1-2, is DTGVSQNPRHKITKRGQNVTFRCDPISEHNRLYWYRQTLGQGPEFLTYFQNEAQLEKSRLLSDRFSAERPKGSFSTLEIQRTEQGDSAMYLCASSARDRVYGYTFGSGTRLTVV.